This record looks at one TCR beta chain sequence and its context. Its specificity is unknown. This sample is drawn from a study of cytomegalovirus exposure and HLA in healthy donors. Study conclusions and caveats: CMV serostatus alone was available as immune exposure information. Because they were indistinguishable, some V segments, including TRBV6-2 and TRBV6-3, were excluded.

Both 60 Vbeta primers and 13 Jbeta primers went into the PCR. Clones were sequenced by immunoSEQ multiplex PCR, and TCRdb holds only the in-frame ones, with some missing. The profile shows approximately 210,000 clones, 75% to 80% of them singletons. The V gene lost 5 bases and the J gene lost 2 bases, with 20 bases spanning the gap. The CDR3 totals 17 residues. Germline CDR1 reads SGHTA; CDR2 reads FQGNSA. J is TRBJ2-3 and V is TRBV7-2; D is perhaps TRBD2 (6 bases). This TCR derives from a male donor in good health and CMV-seronegative. The sequenced sample was PBMCs. The CDR3: CASSPRGAARITDTQYF. The CDR3 DNA reads as TGTGCCAGCAGCCCCCGCGGGGCCGCTCGAATCACAGATACGCAGTATTTT.